The clone carrying this T cell receptor (beta chain) was counted at least ten times. No antigen is known for it. Quantitative 5'-RACE with molecular barcodes was used to make the TCR beta libraries. MiXCR was run by TCRdb on the 5' RACE reads, yielding one entry per CDR3 protein. The sample includes roughly 230,000 distinct CDR3 sequences, about 10% seen only once; the top ten take about 2.8%. These data originate in a study of CD8 T cells in ankylosing spondylitis. Whole-study findings and limits: It was reported that disease-linked clones were significantly enriched in matched ankylosing spondylitis synovial fluid. Relatively scarce in peripheral blood, disease-linked clones were CD8+.

The receptor was isolated from a male donor with ankylosing spondylitis or in good health (not recorded which). The specimen was blood, either unsorted or a sorted T cell fraction (not recorded which).

The CDR3 spells CSASHGEAETQYF. CDR3 nucleotide sequence: TGCAGTGCTAGTCACGGGGAAGCGGAGACCCAGTACTTC. The V and J genes are TRBV20-1 and TRBJ2-5, with TRBD2 as a possible D gene (5 bases). There are 13 residues in the CDR3. The V gene's germline CDR1 is DFQATT and CDR2 SNEGSKA (reference sequence). Trimming removed 3 bases from V and 5 bases from J, with 13 bases in between.